What follows are 16 T cell receptor beta chains derived from one specimen sequenced in a study of shared clonotypes between healthy human individuals. Repertoires were generated with immunoSEQ multiplex PCR, while TCRdb's copy carries only in-frame clones and drops some. The repertoire holds 550,000 to 600,000 clones, around 77% seen once, with more than 10% in the top ten. Sequenced input: PBMCs. The receptor set was obtained from a woman in her forties in good health. Some clones in this sample may be carry-over from other donors' samples.

About this clone itself: The sample contains more than one DNA sequence encoding this CDR3. The CDR3 spells CASKTGTNQPQHF. CDR3 sequence (DNA): TGTGCCAGCAAGACAGGGACCAATCAGCCCCAGCATTTT. This chain links TRBV28 with TRBJ1-5, with 7 bases that match TRBD1. The germline V gene encodes CDR1 MDHEN and CDR2 SYDVKM. Germline trimming cut 7 bases from V and 3 bases from J; bases unmatched to any gene: 3. The CDR3 is 13 amino acids.

This clone was detected only once. The V call is TRBV5-1, the J call TRBJ2-5, with a tentative D call TRBD1 (6 bases). Germline loops: CDR1 SGHRS, CDR2 YFSETQ. V was clipped by 2 bases and J by 1 base, with 15 bases between them. This CDR3 is built from 16 residues. The chain's CDR3 is CASSFSELGAQETQYF. In nucleotides, the CDR3 is TGCGCCAGCAGCTTCTCCGAGTTGGGGGCCCAAGAGACCCAGTACTTC. The full variable domain, its missing parts supplied by reference TRBV5-1 and TRBJ2-5, is KAGVTQTPRYLIKTRGQQVTLSCSPISGHRSVSWYQQTPGQGLQFLFEYFSETQRNKGNFPGRFSGRQFSNSRSEMNVSTLELGDSALYLCASSFSELGAQETQYFGPGTRLLVL.

The rearrangement joins TRBV28 to TRBJ2-5, with D perhaps assigned TRBD1 or TRBD2 (5 bases each). Near its end, the DNA agrees better with TRBJ2-7, so the J call may be wrong. The CDR3 has 17 amino acids. Germline V gene sequence: CDR1 MDHEN, CDR2 SYDVKM. CDR3: CASSGHDPGRRYYEQYF. CDR3 nucleotide sequence: TGTGCCAGCAGTGGACACGATCCGGGACGCCGGTACTACGAGCAGTACTTC.

This clone was seen ten or more times. V and J are TRBV28 and TRBJ1-2, with D unresolved. Trimming shortened V by 8 bases and J by 0 bases, and 16 bases separated the two germline ends. The CDR3 covers 15 residues. Looked up from germline, CDR1 is MDHEN and CDR2 is SYDVKM. The CDR3 is CASGLGIRANYGYTF. The CDR3, as DNA: TGTGCCAGCGGACTCGGAATACGAGCTAACTATGGCTACACCTTC.

This clone was seen many times. J is TRBJ2-7 and V is TRBV5-1; 8 bases are a match to TRBD2. The CDR3 is made up of 15 amino acids. CDR1 and CDR2 from the germline V gene are SGHRS and YFSETQ. Unmatched junction bases numbered 8, after V lost 0 bases and J lost 6 bases. The CDR3 is CASSLDGRAGGEQYF. CDR3 in DNA: TGCGCCAGCAGCTTGGACGGACGCGCGGGGGGCGAGCAGTACTTC.

V usage is TRBV2 and J usage is TRBJ2-1; 9 nucleotides align to TRBD2. Germline V gene lookup returns CDR1 SNHLY and CDR2 FYNNEI. V dropped 5 bases and J dropped 9; count of bases not matched to a gene: 11. The CDR3 has 15 amino acids. In nucleotides, the CDR3 is TGTGCCAGCAGTTGGGGTGCGGGAGGGCCTTTTGAGCAGTTCTTC. Protein product: CASSWGAGGPFEQFF.

As concerns this clone: This likely came from a read error, as a far larger clone is one base away. This sequence joins TRBV6-5 and TRBJ1-4; 8 positions agree with TRBD1. CDR3 length equals 12 residues. Germline-derived CDR1 and CDR2 are MNHEY and SVGAGI. The J segment lost 6 bases and the V segment lost 6 bases, leaving 0 bases of the junction unmatched. The CDR3 is CASRTGDEKLFF. The DNA for the CDR3 is TGTGCCAGCAGGACAGGGGATGAAAAACTGTTTTTT.

The J gene is TRBJ2-3, the V gene TRBV5-1; D is possibly TRBD1 (6 bases). The CDR3 is 16 residues long. Germline CDR1 reads SGHRS; CDR2 reads YFSETQ. Deletions cut 3 bases from V and 0 bases from J, with 14 bases between. CDR3 protein: CASSSTGTQSTDTQYF. The CDR3 DNA reads TGCGCCAGCAGCTCGACCGGGACACAGAGCACAGATACGCAGTATTTT.

This clone was recorded a few times. This chain links TRBV28 with TRBJ2-1; 7 nucleotides align to TRBD2. The CDR3 sequence is 15 residues long. V lost 2 bases, J lost 1 base, and 2 bases stayed unmatched. The germline CDR1 and CDR2 sequences are MDHEN and SYDVKM. The CDR3 reads CASSLPLASYNEQFF. The CDR3 nucleotides read TGTGCCAGCAGTTTACCACTAGCGTCCTACAATGAGCAGTTCTTC.

The chain uses TRBV5-1 and TRBJ2-1; perhaps TRBD2 as D (5 bases). CDR1 is SGHRS, CDR2 YFSETQ, per germline. The CDR3 sequence is 16 residues long. V dropped 3 bases and J dropped 6 bases, with 19 bases sitting between them. The CDR3 nucleotides are TGCGCCAGCAGCTGGCCGCCGGGAAGTAACTCCAATGAGCAGTTCTTC. Encoded protein: CASSWPPGSNSNEQFF.

The gene calls are TRBV28 and TRBJ1-3, with D possibly being TRBD1 (6 bases). V was pared by 5 bases and J by 4 bases, with 15 bases between. This CDR3 comprises 15 residues. The germline V gene encodes CDR1 MDHEN and CDR2 SYDVKM. Here the CDR3 reads CASSPGGAQGNTIYF. The CDR3, as DNA: TGTGCCAGCAGTCCTGGGGGCGCACAAGGAAACACCATATATTTT.

The chain combines TRBV10-3 with TRBJ1-4, with D possibly matching TRBD1 (5 bases). Between the trimmed V and J ends, which lost 0 bases and 3 bases, there was a span of 17 bases. CDR1 is ENHRY, CDR2 SYGVKD, per germline. This CDR3 region has 18 residues. The CDR3 coding sequence is TGTGCCATCAGTGAGTCGACCAACCGACAGCTTGCTAATGAAAAACTGTTTTTT. Translated, it gives CAISESTNRQLANEKLFF.

The chain employs TRBV18 and TRBJ2-3; 7 bases map to TRBD1. V lost 1 base and J lost 3; bases outside the gene matches: 4. Germline CDR1 KGHSH, CDR2 LQKENI. There are 15 residues in the CDR3. CDR3 region: CASSPRDRRTDTQYF. CDR3 DNA sequence: TGTGCCAGCTCACCACGGGACAGAAGGACAGATACGCAGTATTTT.

The rearrangement uses TRBV27 and TRBJ2-7; D is ambiguous. The CDR3 has 13 residues. CDR1 and CDR2 from the germline V gene are MNHEY and SMNVEV (reference sequence). The germline V and J ends were trimmed by 6 bases and 0 bases, with 9 bases remaining between them. The CDR3 DNA sequence: TGTGCCAGCAGACTGGGAAGCTCCTACGAGCAGTACTTC. Its protein product is CASRLGSSYEQYF.

The chain recombines TRBV27 with TRBJ2-5; perhaps TRBD2 as D (5 bases). Trimming cost V 4 bases and J 5 bases, with 11 bases left between them. Germline V gene sequence: CDR1 MNHEY, CDR2 SMNVEV (reference sequence). CDR3 length: 13 amino acids. The CDR3 protein is CASSWRSGETQYF. CDR3 sequence (DNA): TGTGCCAGCAGTTGGAGGTCGGGGGAGACCCAGTACTTC.

Of note for this clone: One end of the junction does not line up with germline, which may come from a read error. The V gene is TRBV28, the J gene TRBJ2-5, with a possible D match to TRBD2 (7 bases). The germline gives CDR1 MDHEN, CDR2 SYDVKM. This CDR3 is 14 amino acids long. CDR3 DNA sequence: TGTGCCAGCAGGAGACTAACAGGGCGGGAGACCCGGTACTTC. Its protein product is CASRRLTGRETRYF. Variable domain in full (rest from reference TRBV28 and TRBJ2-5): DVKVTQSSRYLVKRTGEKVFLECVQDMDHENMFWYRQDPGLGLRLIYFSYDVKMKEKGDIPEGYSVSREKKERFSLILESASTNQTSMYLCASRRLTGRETRYFGPGTRLLVL.